This is a list of T cell receptor beta chains from one sample in a study of post-analysis software for immune sequencing data. Via MiXCR, TCRdb re-called the PCR reads, giving one row per CDR3 protein. The sample gives a few hundred thousand distinct CDR3 sequences, 30% to 45% of which show up once; around 4.8% is in the top ten. Sequences were obtained from blood. The receptors were gathered from a girl aged 10 to 17 with multiple sclerosis. Each CDR3 is given with its conserved first and last residue. D genes are given only for firm matches. Only some rows state a clone size, as once, few, many or a class for expanded clones.

J gene,D gene,clone size,V gene,CDR3 DNA,CDR3 protein
TRBJ2-3,-,-,TRBV28,TGTGCCAGCATTACCGCAGGGTTAGATACGCAGTATTTT,CASITAGLDTQYF
TRBJ2-1,-,many,TRBV5-6,TGTGCCAGCAGCACCCCCGGGCAGGTCTACAATGAGCAGTTCTTC,CASSTPGQVYNEQFF
TRBJ2-5,-,once,TRBV29-1,TGCAGCGTTAAGACCGTCCACCAAGAGACCCAGTACTTC,CSVKTVHQETQYF
TRBJ2-1,TRBD2,many,TRBV12-3/TRBV12-4,TGTGCCAGCAGTTCCAGTCTGCAGCGGGAGGGTGGTAATGAGCAGTTCTTC,CASSSSLQREGGNEQFF
TRBJ2-3,-,-,TRBV4-1,TGCGCCAGCAGCCAAGATCAGACAGCGCCGCAGTATTTT,CASSQDQTAPQYF
TRBJ1-1,TRBD1,many,TRBV7-2,TGTGCCAGCAGCTCCAGGGGGGGGAACACTGAAGCTTTCTTT,CASSSRGGNTEAFF
TRBJ1-1,TRBD1,-,TRBV5-5,TGTGCTAGCAGCTCCGGACAGGGATACACTGAAGCTTTGTTT,CASSSGQGYTEALF
TRBJ2-1,-,many,TRBV4-1,TGCGCCAGCAGCCGATTGCCGGGACCCTACAATGAGCAGTTCTTC,CASSRLPGPYNEQFF
TRBJ1-1,TRBD1,few,TRBV29-1,TGCAGCGTTCCTGGGGGACAGGGGCTCAACACTGAAGTTTTCTTT,CSVPGGQGLNTEVFF
TRBJ1-3,TRBD1,-,TRBV20-1,TGCAGTGCCCCGACAGGGTTAAGCTCTGGAAACACCATATATTTT,CSAPTGLSSGNTIYF
TRBJ1-5,-,many,TRBV20-1,TGCAGTGCTAGGGGTAATCAGCCCCAGCATTTT,CSARGNQPQHF
TRBJ1-2,TRBD1,many,TRBV6-4,TGTGCCAGCAGTGGCGGACAGGGGTTTGGCTACACCTTC,CASSGGQGFGYTF
TRBJ2-3,TRBD2,many,TRBV5-6,TGTGCCAGCAGCGTTAGGACTAGCCCAGATACGCAGTATTTT,CASSVRTSPDTQYF
TRBJ2-3,TRBD2,many,TRBV20-1,TGCAGTGCTAGGCCCTTGACTAGCGGGAGGGCCGGGGGTCCGCAGTATTTT,CSARPLTSGRAGGPQYF
TRBJ2-3,-,many,TRBV27,TGTGCCAGCAGTTCCCGATCAGATACGCAGTATTTT,CASSSRSDTQYF
TRBJ2-4,-,many,TRBV19,TGTGCCAGTAGGGACCGTCTAGCCAAAAACATTCAGTACTTC,CASRDRLAKNIQYF
TRBJ2-3,-,many,TRBV20-1,TGCAGTGCTCGCCTTTATGGGAGCACAGATACGCAGTATTTT,CSARLYGSTDTQYF
TRBJ2-2,-,-,TRBV9,TGTGCCAGCAGCGTAGTGGGCGGGGAGCTGTTTTTT,CASSVVGGELFF
TRBJ1-2,-,many,TRBV10-3,TGTGCCATCAGTGAGACCCTTAACTATGGCTACACCTTC,CAISETLNYGYTF
TRBJ1-1,-,many,TRBV6-4,TGTGCCAGCAGTGAAAGGGGGGACACTGAAGCTTTCTTT,CASSERGDTEAFF
TRBJ2-1,TRBD2,-,TRBV7-3,TGTGCCAGCGGGCCCGGAGCTAGCGGTTACAATGAGCAGTTCTTC,CASGPGASGYNEQFF
TRBJ2-3,TRBD2,many,TRBV5-1,TGCGCCAGCAGCTTGGCCAGACTAGCGGGAGGAGTAGATACGCAGTATTTT,CASSLARLAGGVDTQYF